This T cell receptor (beta chain) was documented in a study of T cell responses to AZD1222 COVID-19 vaccine. Generated by immunoSEQ multiplex PCR, the TCRdb table keeps only in-frame clones and is missing some. Found here are some 150,000 clones, more than 85% of them singletons; the top ten hold roughly 3.4%. To note about this clone: Its target is not known.

Trimming cost V 2 bases and J 4 bases, with 14 bases left between them. The CDR3 loop spans 15 amino acids. Germline loops: CDR1 MNHEY, CDR2 SMNVEV (reference sequence). Study results and caveats: Nearly half of unique spike-specific TCRs reportedly avoided B.1.351 and B.1.1.7 mutated regions. Increases in Spike-specific TCR breadth and depth were seen after two AZD1222 doses. Donors were largely white British and mainly female; clonal diversity was possibly underestimated. At baseline, just five to seven AZD1222 recipients tested seropositive.

Sequences were derived from peripheral blood, sampled 28 days after the second AZD1222 dose. The rearrangement uses TRBV27 and TRBJ1-2, with D possibly TRBD1 on 6 matching bases. The receptor was isolated from an adult who received the AZD1222 COVID-19 vaccine. The CDR3 protein is CASSLIPDSAYGYTF. The DNA of the CDR3 is TGTGCCAGCAGTTTAATCCCGGACAGCGCCTATGGCTACACCTTC.